Reported below is one T cell receptor beta chain. The CDR3 extends over 13 amino acids. Data came from immunoSEQ multiplex PCR; TCRdb stores just in-frame clones and leaves some out. The sample has about 59,000 clones, over 85% seen once; the top ten hold under 25%. The data stem from a study of T cells in localized non-small cell lung cancer. The sequence was collected from a man aged 40 to 75 with stage I squamous cell lung carcinoma. The sequenced sample was peripheral blood, obtained before any cancer treatment. V gene TRBV21-1 combines with J gene TRBJ1-5. TRBV21-1 is described as a pseudogene. CDR3: CASSKRGNQPQHF. The CDR3 DNA reads TGTGCCAGCAGCAAACGGGGGAATCAGCCCCAGCATTTT.